This T cell receptor (beta chain) stems from a study of control samples from healthy donors and cancer patients. This CDR3 contains 11 residues. Per the germline V gene, CDR1 is WNHNN and CDR2 is SYGVQD (reference sequence). Deletions cut 3 bases from V and 4 bases from J, with 4 bases between. Points on this clone: The same CDR3 can be traced to other DNA sequences in this sample.

Profiling relied on immunoSEQ multiplex PCR, and the TCRdb table lists in-frame clones only, not all of them. The sample records approximately 120,000 clones, almost 95% being singletons. This clonotype was sampled from an elderly man with head and neck cancer. This chain connects TRBV10-1 to TRBJ2-7; D gene unclear. The sequencing input was PBMCs. In DNA, the CDR3 is TGCGCCAGCAGTGACGGGTACGAGCAGTACTTC. It is translated as CASSDGYEQYF.